This is a list of T cell receptor beta chains from one sample in a study of a mutant IDH1 vaccine in newly diagnosed glioma. Produced via immunoSEQ multiplex PCR; TCRdb's table is partial and in-frame only. The table records about 50,000 clones, about three quarters of them present only once. Their specific antigens are unknown. The source material was PBMCs, sampled from a glioma patient whose treatment included an IDH1 peptide vaccine. Receptors originate from a man aged 50 to 59 with glioma. CDR3s include the opening cysteine and the closing phenylalanine or tryptophan. Each record gives: clone size, CDR3 length, V gene, D gene, J gene, CDR3 DNA, CDR3 protein. The D gene is left open where the match is weak. Clone size is stated in some rows and not others, as once, few, many or a class when expanded.

clone size: -
CDR3 length: 15
V gene: TRBV5-4
D gene: -
J gene: TRBJ1-3
CDR3 DNA: TGTGCCAGCAGCTTGGCCTCGGCCTCTGGAAACACCATATATTTT
CDR3 protein: CASSLASASGNTIYF

clone size: -
CDR3 length: 16
V gene: TRBV7-9
D gene: -
J gene: TRBJ1-3
CDR3 DNA: TGTGCCAGCAGTCACCCAGGGTTTGAGCCTGGAAACACCATATATTTT
CDR3 protein: CASSHPGFEPGNTIYF

clone size: -
CDR3 length: 15
V gene: TRBV4-2
D gene: -
J gene: TRBJ2-2
CDR3 DNA: TGTGCCAGCAGCCAAGGATCGGCGGGCACCGGGGAGCTGTTTTTT
CDR3 protein: CASSQGSAGTGELFF

clone size: -
CDR3 length: 14
V gene: TRBV6-5
D gene: TRBD1
J gene: TRBJ1-5
CDR3 DNA: TGTGCCAGCAGGACAGGGGTAGGAAATCAGCCCCAGCATTTT
CDR3 protein: CASRTGVGNQPQHF

clone size: once
CDR3 length: 15
V gene: TRBV25-1
D gene: -
J gene: TRBJ1-2
CDR3 DNA: TGTGCCAGCAGTGATTTTTACAGGACTAACTATGGCTACACCTTC
CDR3 protein: CASSDFYRTNYGYTF

clone size: -
CDR3 length: 13
V gene: TRBV5-4
D gene: -
J gene: TRBJ1-2
CDR3 DNA: TGTGCCAGCAGCTTGATAGGGAATCATGGCTACACCTTC
CDR3 protein: CASSLIGNHGYTF

clone size: -
CDR3 length: 15
V gene: TRBV27
D gene: -
J gene: TRBJ1-1
CDR3 DNA: TGTGCCAGCAGCCCAGGGTGGCCCTTTTTGATTGGAGCTTTCTTT
CDR3 protein: CASSPGWPFLIGAFF

clone size: -
CDR3 length: 15
V gene: TRBV9
D gene: -
J gene: TRBJ2-5
CDR3 DNA: TGTGCCAGCAGTTCACAACAAGGACGTCAAGAGACCCAGTACTTC
CDR3 protein: CASSSQQGRQETQYF

clone size: -
CDR3 length: 14
V gene: TRBV7-8
D gene: -
J gene: TRBJ2-5
CDR3 DNA: TGTGCCAGCAGCCCGAGGGGGGGGCCGGAGACCCAGTACTTC
CDR3 protein: CASSPRGGPETQYF

clone size: -
CDR3 length: 15
V gene: TRBV2
D gene: TRBD2
J gene: TRBJ2-3
CDR3 DNA: TGTGCCAGCAGTGCCCTAGCGGGGGCAGGGAATACGCAGTATTTT
CDR3 protein: CASSALAGAGNTQYF

clone size: -
CDR3 length: 16
V gene: TRBV7-9
D gene: -
J gene: TRBJ2-2
CDR3 DNA: TGTGCCAGCTCCCCCAGGGGGGACTCGAACACCGGGGAGCTGTTTTTT
CDR3 protein: CASSPRGDSNTGELFF

clone size: -
CDR3 length: 15
V gene: TRBV28
D gene: -
J gene: TRBJ1-5
CDR3 DNA: TGTGCCAGCAGGCCTCTAGACAGGTTCAATCAGCCCCAGCATTTT
CDR3 protein: CASRPLDRFNQPQHF

clone size: once
CDR3 length: 13
V gene: TRBV27
D gene: TRBD1
J gene: TRBJ2-1
CDR3 DNA: TGTGCCAGCAGTTTAGCGACAGGGAAAGAGCAGTTCTTC
CDR3 protein: CASSLATGKEQFF

clone size: -
CDR3 length: 14
V gene: TRBV2
D gene: TRBD1
J gene: TRBJ2-2
CDR3 DNA: TGTGCCAGCAAGGCAGGGGGCGCGGCCGGGGAGCTGTTTTTT
CDR3 protein: CASKAGGAAGELFF

clone size: -
CDR3 length: 16
V gene: TRBV5-1
D gene: -
J gene: TRBJ1-1
CDR3 DNA: TGCGCCAGCAGCATTTCCGGGGAGGTTTTGGACACTGAAGCTTTCTTT
CDR3 protein: CASSISGEVLDTEAFF

clone size: -
CDR3 length: 13
V gene: TRBV4-3
D gene: -
J gene: TRBJ1-5
CDR3 DNA: TGCGCCAGCAGCCAAGATCGCGCAGGGCCCCAGCATTTT
CDR3 protein: CASSQDRAGPQHF